One sample yielded the 27 T cell receptor beta chains listed below, sequenced in a study of blood T cell repertoires in COVID-19. Generated by immunoSEQ multiplex PCR, the TCRdb table keeps only in-frame clones and is missing some. The sample lists under 350,000 clones; 80% to 90% were seen once. Sequencing was carried out using peripheral blood. These receptors all stem from a woman aged 70 to 79 with acute or convalescent COVID-19.

The table lists this clone with a count of one. This chain joins TRBV5-1 and TRBJ2-2, with TRBD1 identical over 7 bases. Germline V gene sequence: CDR1 SGHRS, CDR2 YFSETQ. This CDR3 comprises 14 residues. Trimming removed 5 bases from V and 4 bases from J; junction bases left unmatched: 5. DNA of the CDR3: TGCGCCAGCAGACAGGGGTTTGTCACCGGGGAGCTGTTTTTT. This codes for CASRQGFVTGELFF.

The chain joins TRBV5-1 to TRBJ2-7, with D perhaps matching TRBD2 (6 bases). Germline V gives CDR1 SGHRS, CDR2 YFSETQ. The CDR3 is 14 amino acids. Trimming cost V 0 bases and J 0 bases, with 7 bases left between them. The CDR3 sequence is CASSLGLGSYEQYF. CDR3 DNA sequence: TGCGCCAGCAGCTTGGGACTAGGCTCCTACGAGCAGTACTTC.

The rearrangement uses TRBV10-2 and TRBJ2-1, with D possibly being TRBD1 (6 bases). From germline, CDR1 is WSHSY and CDR2 SAAADI. V was shortened by 6 bases and J by 1 base, with 16 bases between the two germline ends. The CDR3 consists of 16 residues. Here the CDR3 reads CASRALGGRSYNEQFF. The CDR3 region has the DNA TGCGCCAGCAGGGCCCTAGGGGGACGATCCTACAATGAGCAGTTCTTC.

V is TRBV7-2 and J is TRBJ1-2, with 7 bases aligning to TRBD1. CDR1 and CDR2 (germline): SGHTA, FQGNSA. V was pared by 2 bases and J by 8 bases, with 11 bases of the junction left unmatched. CDR3 length: 15 residues. This CDR3 is CASSLRRTGEEGYTF. CDR3 sequence (DNA): TGTGCCAGCAGCTTACGTCGGACAGGAGAAGAAGGCTACACCTTC.

The chain couples TRBV7-2 to TRBJ1-5; a weak D match, TRBD1 (6 bases). The germline V gene encodes CDR1 SGHTA and CDR2 FQGNSA. The CDR3 runs 15 residues. Trimming stripped 1 base from V and 5 bases from J, with 12 bases between. This CDR3 reads CASSLVRGGHQPQHF. The CDR3 DNA follows: TGTGCCAGCAGCTTAGTTAGAGGGGGACATCAGCCCCAGCATTTT.

This chain uses TRBV15 with TRBJ2-1; 12 bases map to TRBD2. The germline CDR1 and CDR2 sequences are LNHNV and YYDKDF (reference sequence). The CDR3 totals 14 residues. Losses at the gene ends were 5 bases for V and 9 bases for J; bases not matched to a gene: 5. The CDR3 DNA sequence: TGTGCCACCAGCCCACGACTAGCGGGGGTTGAGCAGTTCTTC. Encoded protein: CATSPRLAGVEQFF.

V usage is TRBV25-1 and J usage is TRBJ2-6, with D unclear. Trimming stripped 5 bases from V and 0 bases from J, with 8 bases between. Germline V gene sequence: CDR1 MGHDK, CDR2 SYGVNS. The CDR3 has 15 residues. The DNA for the CDR3 is TGTGCCAGCAGTTCTGGTAGCTCTGGGGCCAACGTCCTGACTTTC. Translation: CASSSGSSGANVLTF.

Notes on this clone: The sample has other DNA sequences that encode this CDR3 too. This chain connects TRBV6-5 to TRBJ1-1; TRBD1 is a possible D gene (6 bases). The CDR3 runs 11 residues. Trimming removed 8 bases at V and 5 bases at J, with 9 bases between. Germline CDR1 is MNHEY and CDR2 is SVGAGI. CDR3 coding DNA: TGTGCCAGCGGGGGCCGGACTGAAGCTTTCTTT. Encoded protein: CASGGRTEAFF.

The rearrangement uses TRBV7-9 and TRBJ1-1, with 10 bases lining up with TRBD1. Germline trimming cut 3 bases from V and 7 bases from J; bases unmatched to any gene: 8. Germline CDR1 and CDR2: SEHNR and FQNEAQ (reference sequence). The CDR3 contains 15 residues. CDR3 in DNA: TGTGCCAGCAGCTTGCCCCCGGGACAGGGGTATGAAGCTTTCTTT. Translating it yields CASSLPPGQGYEAFF.

The chain employs TRBV5-4 and TRBJ2-7; 10 positions agree with TRBD2. The V gene end was trimmed by 5 bases and the J gene end by 6 bases; junction bases not matched to a gene: 11. Germline V lookup: CDR1 SGHNT, CDR2 YYREEE (reference sequence). This CDR3 is 15 amino acids long. The CDR3 nucleotides read TGTGCCAGCAGGAAAGAAGCGGGGGGGCTTCCCGAGCAGTACTTC. Amino acids: CASRKEAGGLPEQYF.

The rearrangement joins TRBV7-8 to TRBJ1-3; a possible D gene is TRBD1 (6 bases). Germline CDR1 and CDR2: SGHVS and FQNEAQ. The CDR3 has 17 amino acids. V lost 1 base and J lost 5, with 18 bases in between. The CDR3 DNA sequence: TGTGCCAGCAGCTTAGTATCTGGGGGACAAGGACGAAACACCATATATTTT. It specifies CASSLVSGGQGRNTIYF.

This clone was observed a few times. V is TRBV2 and J is TRBJ2-1; no definite D call. The CDR3 sequence is 13 residues long. V shed 2 bases and J shed 9 bases, with 11 bases lying between them. CDR1 SNHLY and CDR2 FYNNEI come from the germline V gene. The CDR3 DNA is TGTGCCAGCAGTGAATATCGGCCGGGTGAGCAGTTCTTC. The encoded protein is CASSEYRPGEQFF.

The chain joins TRBV5-4 to TRBJ2-3; TRBD2 agrees at 11 bases. This CDR3 comprises 17 residues. Per the germline V gene, CDR1 is SGHNT and CDR2 is YYREEE (reference sequence). V trimming: 4 bases; J trimming: 6 bases; junction bases outside the gene matches: 13. CDR3 in DNA: TGTGCCAGCAGCCTCAGAAATAGCGGGGGGGCCAAGGATACGCAGTATTTT. It encodes CASSLRNSGGAKDTQYF.

This chain joins TRBV7-9 and TRBJ1-1, with 7 bases lining up with TRBD1. The germline gives CDR1 SEHNR, CDR2 FQNEAQ (reference sequence). The J segment lost 0 bases and the V segment lost 5 bases, leaving 3 bases of the junction unmatched. This CDR3 is 14 amino acids long. In nucleotides, the CDR3 is TGTGCCAGCAGCCCAGGGACAGTGAACACTGAAGCTTTCTTT. This encodes CASSPGTVNTEAFF.

This chain links TRBV28 with TRBJ1-2; TRBD1 matches at 12 bases. Germline-derived CDR1 and CDR2 are MDHEN and SYDVKM. This CDR3 comprises 15 residues. The V segment lost 2 bases and the J segment 6 bases; nucleotides outside the gene matches: 4. CDR3 bases: TGTGCCAGCAGTTTAGGGACAGGGGGCCTGAATGGCTACACCTTC. Its translation is CASSLGTGGLNGYTF.

The rearrangement links TRBV6-2 or TRBV6-3 to TRBJ1-1; 7 nucleotides align to TRBD1. The germline V gene has CDR1 MNHEY and CDR2 SVGEGT. The CDR3 is made up of 13 amino acids. V was clipped by 6 bases and J by 2 bases; unmatched bases: 3. The CDR3 DNA reads as TGTGCCAGCAGCTGGACAGGAAACACTGAAGCTTTCTTT. The encoded protein is CASSWTGNTEAFF.

This chain uses TRBV18 with TRBJ2-1; TRBD1 agrees at 8 bases. The CDR3 is 15 amino acids. Germline CDR1 reads KGHSH; CDR2 reads LQKENI. J lost 7 bases, V lost 4 bases, and 9 bases had no gene match. The CDR3: CASSHGTGGKNEQFF. The CDR3 DNA reads as TGTGCCAGCTCACATGGGACAGGTGGGAAGAATGAGCAGTTCTTC.

The V call is TRBV6-5, the J call TRBJ1-5; the D gene is possibly TRBD1 (5 bases). CDR1 and CDR2 (germline): MNHEY, SVGAGI. V dropped 6 bases and J dropped 5 bases, with 14 bases sitting between them. The CDR3 covers 14 residues. CDR3 region: CASSPTGAYQPQHF. In DNA form, the CDR3 reads TGTGCCAGCAGCCCAACAGGAGCTTATCAGCCCCAGCATTTT.

V is TRBV25-1 and J is TRBJ2-3, with TRBD2 as a possible D gene (6 bases). CDR1 and CDR2 (germline): MGHDK, SYGVNS. This CDR3 is built from 17 residues. Deletions cut 2 bases from V and 7 bases from J, with 22 bases between. CDR3 protein: CASSETVGGAGKHTQYF. The CDR3 DNA is TGTGCCAGCAGTGAAACGGTTGGCGGGGCGGGGAAGCATACGCAGTATTTT. The full variable domain, its missing parts supplied by reference TRBV25-1 and TRBJ2-3, is EADIYQTPRYLVIGTGKKITLECSQTMGHDKMYWYQQDPGMELHLIHYSYGVNSTEKGDLSSESTVSRIRTEHFPLTLESARPSHTSQYLCASSETVGGAGKHTQYFGPGTRLTVL.

J is TRBJ2-7 and V is TRBV3-1 (or the pseudogene TRBV3-2); 8 bases match TRBD1. Germline V gene lookup returns CDR1 LGHDT and CDR2 YNNKEL (reference sequence). Unmatched junction bases numbered 8, after V lost 1 base and J lost 6 bases. The CDR3 is 15 residues long. CDR3 amino acids: CASSQARTGSVEQYF. The CDR3 DNA is TGTGCCAGCAGCCAAGCGAGGACAGGGTCTGTCGAGCAGTACTTC.

V is TRBV24-1 and J is TRBJ2-2; perhaps TRBD1 as D (5 bases). Germline CDR1 KGHDR, CDR2 SFDVKD. Deletions cut 3 bases from V and 8 bases from J, with 12 bases between. This CDR3 has 14 residues. The CDR3 nucleotides are TGTGCCACCAGTGATACTCAGGGTACAGGGGAGCTGTTTTTT. This gives the protein CATSDTQGTGELFF.

The chain recombines TRBV15 with TRBJ1-3; D not resolved. This CDR3 contains 17 residues. Trimming left V 0 bases short and J 1 base short, with 13 bases between. Germline V gives CDR1 LNHNV, CDR2 YYDKDF (reference sequence). Here the CDR3 reads CATSRDYLGGSGNTIYF. The DNA for the CDR3 is TGTGCCACCAGCAGAGATTATTTGGGAGGGTCTGGAAACACCATATATTTT.

The gene calls are TRBV3-1 (or the pseudogene TRBV3-2) and TRBJ1-2; perhaps TRBD1 as D (6 bases). The V gene's germline CDR1 is LGHDT and CDR2 YNNKEL (reference sequence). V was cut by 4 bases and J by 1 base, with 13 bases left in between. The CDR3 loop spans 15 amino acids. CDR3 residues: CASSPGQLYNYGYTF. In DNA form, the CDR3 reads TGTGCCAGCAGCCCAGGACAGCTCTATAACTATGGCTACACCTTC.

The V call is TRBV5-1, the J call TRBJ2-1; D is ambiguous. V lost 3 bases and J 3 bases, leaving 16 bases between the germline ends. Germline V gene lookup returns CDR1 SGHRS and CDR2 YFSETQ. The CDR3 loop spans 16 amino acids. The CDR3 loop reads CASSWASTRNYNEQFF. CDR3 DNA sequence: TGCGCCAGCAGCTGGGCCTCGACACGTAACTACAATGAGCAGTTCTTC. Full variable domain (missing parts from reference TRBV5-1 and TRBJ2-1): KAGVTQTPRYLIKTRGQQVTLSCSPISGHRSVSWYQQTPGQGLQFLFEYFSETQRNKGNFPGRFSGRQFSNSRSEMNVSTLELGDSALYLCASSWASTRNYNEQFFGPGTRLTVL.

The rearrangement links TRBV4-1 to TRBJ1-3; D is perhaps TRBD1 (5 bases). Germline V gives CDR1 MGHRA, CDR2 YSYEKL. This CDR3 is 16 amino acids long. V was clipped by 4 bases and J by 0 bases, with 13 bases between them. For the CDR3, the DNA is TGCGCCAGCAGCCTCCAGGACACTAACTCTGGAAACACCATATATTTT. Protein sequence: CASSLQDTNSGNTIYF.

The chain uses TRBV19 and TRBJ2-1; TRBD2 matches 8 bases. The CDR3 totals 14 residues. The V gene end was trimmed by 10 bases and the J gene end by 7 bases; junction bases not matched to a gene: 12. Germline CDR1 is LNHDA and CDR2 is SQIVND (reference sequence). The CDR3 loop reads CATNPTGGRNEQFF. The CDR3 DNA sequence: TGTGCCACAAACCCGACAGGCGGGAGGAATGAGCAGTTCTTC.

The rearrangement links TRBV2 to TRBJ1-1; D remains ambiguous. Looked up from germline, CDR1 is SNHLY and CDR2 is FYNNEI. The CDR3 has 13 residues. V was trimmed by 10 bases and J by 0 bases, leaving 12 bases between them. For the CDR3, the DNA is TGTGCCACGCGGGTAGAAATGAACACTGAAGCTTTCTTT. Translated: CATRVEMNTEAFF.